A selection of T cell receptor beta chains follows, all from one sample in a study of cytomegalovirus exposure and HLA in healthy donors. Sequencing was performed with immunoSEQ multiplex PCR; in TCRdb, only in-frame clones are kept and a portion is missing. The repertoire holds some 130,000 clones, with approximately 83% as singletons. Sequencing was done on a sample of PBMCs. These receptors all come from a man aged 40-49 years in good health and CMV-seronegative. CDR3s include the opening cysteine and the closing phenylalanine or tryptophan. A D gene is named only where the DNA matches it firmly. Only part of the rows carry a size: once, few, many, or a class if the clone is expanded.

v_gene	abundance	d_gene	j_gene	CDR3aa	CDR3nt
TRBV4-1	few	TRBD1	TRBJ2-5	CASSHRQGARQETQYF	TGCGCCAGCAGCCACAGACAGGGGGCCCGCCAAGAGACCCAGTACTTC
TRBV6-5	-	-	TRBJ1-1	CASSYPRGGNTEAFF	TGTGCCAGCAGTTACCCTAGGGGTGGGAACACTGAAGCTTTCTTT
TRBV10-3	-	-	TRBJ2-3	CAIRPGSTDTQYF	TGTGCCATCAGGCCAGGGTCAACAGATACGCAGTATTTT
TRBV11-2	-	-	TRBJ1-3	CASSLDLPDSGNTIYF	TGTGCCAGCAGCTTAGATCTCCCAGATTCTGGAAACACCATATATTTT
TRBV11-2	-	TRBD2	TRBJ2-1	CASSLRLAGVYNEQFF	TGTGCCAGCAGCCTCAGACTAGCGGGGGTCTACAATGAGCAGTTCTTC
TRBV18	once	TRBD1	TRBJ1-2	CASSSISGTDNYGYTF	TGTGCCAGCTCATCAATCTCCGGGACAGATAACTATGGCTACACCTTC
TRBV9	once	TRBD1	TRBJ1-6	CASSVAGGTGNNSPLHF	TGTGCCAGCAGCGTAGCAGGAGGGACAGGGAATAATTCACCCCTCCACTTT
TRBV11-2	few	-	TRBJ2-7	CASSLGQGKYEQYF	TGTGCCAGCAGCTTGGGGCAGGGGAAATACGAGCAGTACTTC
TRBV5-7	-	TRBD1	TRBJ1-5	CASSLTDRVEPQNF	TGTGCCAGCAGCTTAACAGACAGGGTGGAGCCCCAGAATTTT
TRBV7-9	-	-	TRBJ1-2	CASSTGGFYGYTF	TGTGCCAGCAGTACTGGGGGGTTCTATGGCTACACCTTC
TRBV2	-	TRBD1	TRBJ2-7	CASSPGTGEIDEQYF	TGTGCCAGCAGCCCAGGGACAGGGGAGATCGACGAGCAGTACTTC
TRBV30	-	TRBD2	TRBJ2-1	CAWSGGTSGSFSYNEQFF	TGTGCCTGGAGTGGGGGGACTAGCGGGAGTTTCTCCTACAATGAGCAGTTCTTC
TRBV5-7	-	TRBD1	TRBJ1-5	CASSLTDRVEPQHF	TGTGCCAGCAGCTTAACAGACAGGGTGGAGCCCCAGCATTTT
TRBV7-2	few	-	TRBJ2-7	CASSLVVASEYEQYF	TGTGCCAGCAGCTTAGTCGTCGCTAGCGAATACGAGCAGTACTTC
TRBV7-9	-	-	TRBJ1-2	CASSLRSDGYTF	TGTGCCAGCAGCTTACGAAGCGATGGCTACACCTTC
TRBV9	-	TRBD2	TRBJ2-1	CASSVGLRGSSYNEQFF	TGTGCCAGCAGCGTAGGCCTGCGGGGGAGCTCCTACAATGAGCAGTTCTTC
TRBV5-1	once	-	TRBJ2-3	CASSLEGDTQYF	TGCGCCAGCAGCTTGGAGGGGGATACGCAGTATTTT
TRBV6-5	-	-	TRBJ1-1	CASSYSWGGRTEAFF	TGTGCCAGCAGTTACTCGTGGGGGGGCAGAACTGAAGCTTTCTTT
TRBV7-9	-	-	TRBJ1-2	CASSLDGESWLGYTF	TGTGCCAGCAGCTTAGATGGAGAGTCATGGTTGGGCTACACCTTC
TRBV7-2	few	TRBD2	TRBJ2-5	CASSFPGLAGQETQYF	TGTGCCAGCAGCTTCCCTGGACTAGCGGGGCAAGAGACCCAGTACTTC
TRBV4-1	-	-	TRBJ2-5	CASSPYAGTQETQYF	TGCGCCAGCAGCCCCTACGCGGGGACCCAAGAGACCCAGTACTTC
TRBV28	-	TRBD2	TRBJ2-7	CASSSWTSGRREQYF	TGTGCCAGCAGTTCTTGGACTAGCGGGAGGAGGGAGCAGTACTTC
TRBV6-5	-	-	TRBJ2-3	CASSYGPGSTDTQYF	TGTGCCAGCAGTTATGGACCGGGGAGCACAGATACGCAGTATTTT
TRBV15	-	TRBD1	TRBJ1-6	CATSRGQNSPLHF	TGTGCCACCAGCAGGGGACAGAATTCACCCCTCCACTTT
TRBV7-9	-	-	TRBJ1-5	CASSPYLDTSNQPQHF	TGTGCCAGCAGCCCATACCTGGACACCTCCAATCAGCCCCAGCATTTT
TRBV29-1	few	-	TRBJ2-5	CSVALGVTQYF	TGCAGCGTTGCCCTCGGGGTGACCCAGTACTTC
TRBV7-2	-	TRBD2	TRBJ2-3	CASSWGTSGNTDTQYF	TGTGCCAGCAGCTGGGGGACTAGCGGGAACACAGATACGCAGTATTTT
TRBV7-2	-	TRBD2	TRBJ2-5	CASSLAGQRGGQETQYF	TGTGCCAGCAGCTTAGCTGGACAGCGGGGGGGCCAAGAGACCCAGTACTTC
TRBV5-1	-	-	TRBJ2-5	CASSPPLQGPKTQYF	TGCGCCAGCAGCCCCCCCCTGCAGGGCCCGAAGACCCAGTACTTC
TRBV5-8	-	TRBD2	TRBJ2-7	CASTITGTSGNHEQYF	TGTGCCAGCACCATAACCGGGACTAGCGGGAACCACGAGCAGTACTTC
TRBV6-6	once	-	TRBJ1-4	CASSFGTRANEKLFF	TGTGCCAGCAGTTTCGGAACTAGGGCTAATGAAAAACTGTTTTTT
TRBV6-5	-	TRBD2	TRBJ2-5	CASSYGTSGLGETQYF	TGTGCCAGCAGTTATGGGACTAGCGGTCTCGGGGAGACCCAGTACTTC
TRBV2	-	-	TRBJ2-7	CASMGPTGRNEQYF	TGTGCCAGCATGGGACCGACAGGGAGGAACGAGCAGTACTTC
TRBV6-6	-	TRBD1	TRBJ1-5	CASCLQGAGNQPQHF	TGTGCCAGCTGTCTACAGGGGGCTGGCAATCAGCCCCAGCATTTT
TRBV6-6	-	-	TRBJ1-5	CASSSDRPQHF	TGTGCCAGCAGTTCGGACAGGCCCCAGCATTTT
TRBV5-1	-	-	TRBJ2-2	CASSATGSGELFF	TGCGCCAGCAGCGCGACAGGTTCCGGGGAGCTGTTTTTT
TRBV6-5	-	TRBD1	TRBJ2-7	CASSYGQVTYEQYF	TGTGCCAGCAGTTACGGACAGGTGACCTACGAGCAGTACTTC
TRBV4-1	-	-	TRBJ2-5	CASSQGRGQETQYF	TGCGCCAGCAGCCAAGGGAGGGGCCAAGAGACCCAGTACTTC
TRBV6-1	-	-	TRBJ1-1	CASTTSWQANTEAFF	TGTGCCAGCACTACCTCGTGGCAGGCGAACACTGAAGCTTTCTTT
TRBV29-1	-	-	TRBJ2-3	CSAHSGMSTDTQYF	TGCAGCGCCCACTCGGGAATGAGCACAGATACGCAGTATTTT
TRBV7-2	-	-	TRBJ2-2	CASSQAGTYTGELFF	TGTGCCAGCAGCCAAGCCGGGACTTACACCGGGGAGCTGTTTTTT
TRBV27	-	TRBD2	TRBJ2-1	CASSPSLGTSGRRNEQFF	TGTGCCAGCAGTCCCAGCTTGGGGACTAGCGGGAGAAGGAATGAGCAGTTCTTC
TRBV5-6	-	-	TRBJ2-7	CASSLFEQVRYEQYF	TGTGCCAGCAGCTTGTTCGAACAGGTCCGGTACGAGCAGTACTTC
TRBV6-1	-	-	TRBJ2-7	CASSQDMEAYEQYF	TGTGCCAGCAGTCAGGACATGGAAGCCTACGAGCAGTACTTC
TRBV6-1	once	-	TRBJ2-1	CASPGHNNEQFF	TGTGCCAGCCCGGGACACAACAATGAGCAGTTCTTC
TRBV19	-	TRBD1	TRBJ1-5	CASSSGTGNQPQHF	TGTGCCAGTAGCTCCGGGACAGGGAATCAGCCCCAGCATTTT
TRBV27	-	-	TRBJ2-5	CASSHGETQYF	TGTGCCAGCAGTCACGGGGAGACCCAGTACTTC
TRBV27	-	-	TRBJ1-5	CASSPIYSNQPQHF	TGTGCCAGCAGTCCCATCTATAGCAATCAGCCCCAGCATTTT
TRBV4-1	-	TRBD1	TRBJ1-2	CASSQDQGQGANYGYTF	TGCGCCAGCAGCCAAGATCAGGGACAGGGGGCTAACTATGGCTACACCTTC
TRBV6-5	-	TRBD2	TRBJ2-3	CASRLAGVSTDTQYF	TGTGCCAGCAGATTAGCGGGGGTGAGCACAGATACGCAGTATTTT
TRBV7-9	-	-	TRBJ2-2	CASSPVEGWNTGELFF	TGTGCCAGCAGCCCCGTCGAGGGTTGGAACACCGGGGAGCTGTTTTTT
TRBV7-8	-	TRBD2	TRBJ2-7	CASSSGTSGSYEQYF	TGTGCCAGCAGCTCCGGGACTAGCGGTTCCTACGAGCAGTACTTC
TRBV5-6	once	TRBD1	TRBJ2-7	CASSPGQGYMYEQYF	TGTGCCAGCAGTCCTGGACAGGGTTATATGTACGAGCAGTACTTC